The 14 T cell receptor beta chains listed next were all sequenced from one sample in a study of PD-1 blockade in mismatch repair-deficient tumors. Documented time point: approximately 9-day in vitro stimulation with candidate neoantigen peptide 6. For these TCRs, the target antigens are not known. The table came from immunoSEQ multiplex PCR; TCRdb's copy has only in-frame clones and leaves some out. The sample consists of approximately 13,000 clones, approximately 90% of them appearing once. The material was cells cultured in vitro, obtained from a patient treated with pembrolizumab. The receptors shown here come from an adult with mismatch repair-deficient cancer.

The chain carries TRBV5-1 and TRBJ2-2; D gene unclear. Germline V gives CDR1 SGHRS, CDR2 YFSETQ. Trimming pared 1 base from V and 4 bases from J, leaving 5 bases between. The CDR3 length is 13 residues. CDR3 nucleotides: TGCGCCAGCAGCTTGCCAGGCACCGGGGAGCTGTTTTTT. This codes for CASSLPGTGELFF.

CDR3: CASSLALTRDYEQYF. DNA for the CDR3: TGCGCCAGCAGCTTGGCCTTGACTAGGGACTACGAGCAGTACTTC. This rearrangement joins TRBV5-1 to TRBJ2-7, with a weak D call TRBD2 (6 bases). Germline CDR1 SGHRS, CDR2 YFSETQ. V shed 0 bases and J shed 3 bases, with 13 bases lying between them. This CDR3 region has 15 residues.

The rearrangement uses TRBV27 and TRBJ1-1, with TRBD1 as a possible D gene (5 bases). V was pared by 0 bases and J by 0 bases, with 26 bases between. The CDR3 has 21 amino acids. Germline V gives CDR1 MNHEY, CDR2 SMNVEV (reference sequence). The CDR3 protein is CASSLSYGASGRFIMNTEAFF. CDR3 DNA sequence: TGTGCCAGCAGTTTATCATACGGGGCCTCCGGACGGTTTATTATGAACACTGAAGCTTTCTTT.

The chain couples TRBV15 to TRBJ2-3; D might be TRBD2 (6 bases). V was trimmed by 2 bases and J by 8 bases, leaving 14 bases between them. The V gene's germline CDR1 is LNHNV and CDR2 YYDKDF (reference sequence). The CDR3 has 14 residues. The CDR3 sequence: CATSRSGTSGTQYF. For the CDR3, the DNA is TGTGCCACCAGCAGATCGGGGACTTCGGGTACGCAGTATTTT.

V usage is TRBV11-2 and J usage is TRBJ2-5, with a possible D match to TRBD2 (5 bases). The CDR3 loop spans 15 amino acids. Trimming took 5 bases from V and 2 from J, leaving 15 bases between them. From germline, CDR1 is SGHAT and CDR2 FQNNGV. Here the CDR3 DNA reads TGTGCCAGCAGCCCAGGACTTTTAGGGCAAGAGACCCAGTACTTC. It is translated as CASSPGLLGQETQYF.

The J gene is TRBJ2-6, the V gene TRBV5-1, with D possibly being TRBD1 or TRBD2 (5 bases each). The V end lost 4 bases, the J end lost 2 bases, and 13 bases lay between the germline ends. This CDR3 has 16 residues. The germline CDR1 and CDR2 sequences are SGHRS and YFSETQ. This CDR3 is CASSVGAAAGANVLTF. CDR3 DNA: TGCGCCAGCAGCGTCGGGGCAGCAGCTGGGGCCAACGTCCTGACTTTC.

The rearrangement joins TRBV29-1 to TRBJ1-2, with D possibly TRBD1 on 6 matching bases. The CDR3 totals 13 residues. The germline gives CDR1 SQVTM, CDR2 ANQGSEA. V lost 6 bases and J lost 4, with 15 bases in between. The DNA of the CDR3 is TGCAGCGTAGCCGACAGGTTCCTCTATGGCTACACCTTC. Residues: CSVADRFLYGYTF. The full variable domain, in which reference TRBV29-1 and TRBJ1-2 provide the parts outside the CDR3, is SAVISQKPSRDICQRGTSLTIQCQVDSQVTMMFWYRQQPGQSLTLIATANQGSEATYESGFVIDKFPISRPNLTFSTLTVSNMSPEDSSIYLCSVADRFLYGYTFGSGTRLTVV.

In this sample, this clone turned up a few times. The rearrangement joins TRBV6-5 to TRBJ2-7, with 10 positions matching TRBD1. The V and J ends lost 6 bases and 5 bases, in that order; junction bases with no gene match: 10. Germline V gene data show CDR1 as MNHEY and CDR2 as SVGAGI. The CDR3 totals 15 residues. The CDR3 sequence is CASSPGTGETHEQYF. CDR3 nucleotides: TGTGCCAGCAGCCCCGGGACAGGGGAAACTCACGAGCAGTACTTC.

This clone was found once. The chain has TRBV13 and TRBJ2-7, with TRBD1 matching over 7 bases. V lost 5 bases and J lost 2; bases outside the gene matches: 3. The germline gives CDR1 PRHDT, CDR2 FYEKMQ (reference sequence). This CDR3 has 13 amino acids. The CDR3 here is CASSIDRAYEQYF. The CDR3 DNA reads TGTGCCAGCAGCATCGACAGGGCCTACGAGCAGTACTTC.

This chain joins TRBV28 and TRBJ2-3; 7 bases map to TRBD1. Germline loops: CDR1 MDHEN, CDR2 SYDVKM. V trimming: 2 bases; J trimming: 4 bases; junction bases outside the gene matches: 12. This CDR3 region has 17 residues. Here the CDR3 reads CASSLGHRGIVADTQYF. CDR3 sequence (DNA): TGTGCCAGCAGTTTAGGCCACAGGGGCATAGTGGCAGATACGCAGTATTTT. Drawing the rest from reference TRBV28 and TRBJ2-3, the complete variable domain is DVKVTQSSRYLVKRTGEKVFLECVQDMDHENMFWYRQDPGLGLRLIYFSYDVKMKEKGDIPEGYSVSREKKERFSLILESASTNQTSMYLCASSLGHRGIVADTQYFGPGTRLTVL.

The V and J genes are TRBV28 and TRBJ2-3, with a weak D call TRBD2 (5 bases). Trimming took 6 bases from V and 5 from J, leaving 6 bases between them. In germline, CDR1 is MDHEN, CDR2 SYDVKM. There are 11 residues in the CDR3. Here the CDR3 reads CASSGGDTQYF. The CDR3 nucleotides are TGTGCCAGCAGCGGAGGAGATACGCAGTATTTT.

The CDR3 DNA is TGTGCCAGCAGTTACCAGACTAGCGGAAACAATGAGCAGTTCTTC. It yields the protein CASSYQTSGNNEQFF. The chain recombines TRBV6-5 with TRBJ2-1; 9 positions agree with TRBD2. This CDR3 spans 15 amino acids. Germline V lookup: CDR1 MNHEY, CDR2 SVGAGI. Trimming removed 2 bases from V and 5 bases from J; junction bases left unmatched: 4.

CDR3 nucleotide sequence: TGTGCCAGCAGCCGACCTCGTTCCCGGGAAGAGCAGTACTTC. Translating gives CASSRPRSREEQYF. The chain has TRBV7-8 and TRBJ2-7; D might be TRBD2 (5 bases). Trimming shortened V by 5 bases and J by 7 bases, and 18 bases separated the two germline ends. CDR1 is SGHVS, CDR2 FQNEAQ, per germline. This CDR3 comprises 14 residues.

The V gene is TRBV28, the J gene TRBJ2-1; D gene ambiguous. CDR3 size: 14 residues. From germline, CDR1 is MDHEN and CDR2 SYDVKM. V lost 6 bases and J lost 5, with 14 bases in between. The CDR3 here is CASSPVGWDNEQFF. The CDR3 DNA reads TGTGCCAGCAGCCCCGTTGGCTGGGACAATGAGCAGTTCTTC.